This is a list of T cell receptor beta chains from one sample in a study of cytomegalovirus exposure and HLA in healthy donors. Sequencing used immunoSEQ multiplex PCR; TCRdb keeps in-frame clones, though not all of them. The sample records 130,000 to 150,000 clones, roughly 80% being singletons. Source material: PBMCs. The receptors here all came from a woman in her 40s in good health and CMV-seropositive. Both conserved end residues are part of each CDR3. A D gene is named only where the DNA matches it firmly. Only part of the rows carry a size: once, few, many, or a class if the clone is expanded.

D gene	clone size	V gene	J gene	CDR3 DNA	CDR3 protein
-	-	TRBV5-1	TRBJ2-4	TGCGCCAGCAGCCCCGACCCGATCGGAGGGAACATTCAGTACTTC	CASSPDPIGGNIQYF
-	-	TRBV6-1	TRBJ2-5	TGTGCCAGCAGTGAAGGGAGGGGACGGGAGACCCAGTACTTC	CASSEGRGRETQYF
-	-	TRBV6-5	TRBJ2-3	TGTGCCAGCAGCCTGGGGGGAAGCACAGATACGCAGTATTTT	CASSLGGSTDTQYF
-	few	TRBV7-2	TRBJ1-1	TGTGCCAGCAGCTTATATTCAGGGAACACTGAAGCTTTCTTT	CASSLYSGNTEAFF
TRBD1	-	TRBV5-1	TRBJ1-3	TGCGCCAGCAGCCTGCTTGGACAGGGGAAGCAGGCTGGAAACACCATATATTTT	CASSLLGQGKQAGNTIYF
-	few	TRBV5-4	TRBJ1-4	TGTGCCAGCAGCTTGGGTCGATGTTGGCAGGGGAATTTTGAAAAACTGTTTTTT	CASSLGRCWQGNFEKLFF
-	-	TRBV6-1	TRBJ2-7	TGTGCCAGCTGGTCAGGATCCTACGAGCAGTACTTC	CASWSGSYEQYF
-	-	TRBV28	TRBJ2-2	TGTGCCAGCAGTTTCCCAGGGTCCTCGAACACCGGGGAGCTGTTTTTT	CASSFPGSSNTGELFF
TRBD1	-	TRBV4-2	TRBJ1-2	TGTGCCAGCAGCCAAGAATGGGACAGCTATGGCTACACCTTC	CASSQEWDSYGYTF
TRBD1	once	TRBV9	TRBJ1-2	TGTGCCAGCAGCGTTCAAGAGGACAGGGGCGGGTATGGCTACACCTTC	CASSVQEDRGGYGYTF
-	-	TRBV20-1	TRBJ2-1	TGCAGTGCTAGGAGTCTCGATGAGCAGTTCTTC	CSARSLDEQFF
-	-	TRBV6-6	TRBJ2-1	TGTGCCAGCAGTTACTCCCAGGGGTCCTACAATGAGCAGTTCTTC	CASSYSQGSYNEQFF
TRBD2	-	TRBV27	TRBJ2-3	TGTGCCAGCAGTTTATTTGGCGGGGGGACAGATACGCAGTATTTT	CASSLFGGGTDTQYF
TRBD1	-	TRBV5-6	TRBJ2-5	TGTGCCAGCAGCTCGACAGGGTCGGAGACCCAGTACTTC	CASSSTGSETQYF
TRBD1	-	TRBV6-1	TRBJ1-5	TGTGCCACCACCGGACAGGGCAATCAGCCCCAGCATTTT	CATTGQGNQPQHF
-	few	TRBV10-3	TRBJ1-6	TGTGCCATCAGCCCGAGGGATTCACCCCTCCACTTT	CAISPRDSPLHF
-	-	TRBV6-6	TRBJ1-1	TGTGCCAGCACCCTCGACATGTACACTGAAGCTTTCTTT	CASTLDMYTEAFF
-	once	TRBV4-1	TRBJ1-2	TGCGCCAGCAGCCAAGATGGCAGAACCAACTATGGCTACACCTTC	CASSQDGRTNYGYTF